Sequencing of this T cell receptor beta chain was carried out in a study of CXCR3-negative and CXCR3-positive naive CD8 T cells. The CDR3 runs 16 residues. Through 5' RACE with UMI labels, the TRB cDNA libraries were prepared. With the 5' RACE reads reprocessed, TCRdb shows one record per CDR3 protein and no DNA. This repertoire includes about 130,000 distinct CDR3 sequences. Naive CD8+ T cells had a CD45RO-CCR7+CD27+CD95- phenotype. Sequenced input: naive CXCR3- CD8+ T cells from blood. Sample subset: CD45RO-CCR7+CD27+CD95- naive CD8+ T cells lacking CXCR3 (TNR3-). The V call is TRBV12-3 or TRBV12-4, the J call TRBJ2-1; the D call of TRBD2 rests on TCRdb alone, since no DNA is present to check it. This TCR derives from a human donor in good health. Some clones in this sample may be carry-over from other donors' samples. The CDR3 reads CASSLLLAGGGVEQFF.